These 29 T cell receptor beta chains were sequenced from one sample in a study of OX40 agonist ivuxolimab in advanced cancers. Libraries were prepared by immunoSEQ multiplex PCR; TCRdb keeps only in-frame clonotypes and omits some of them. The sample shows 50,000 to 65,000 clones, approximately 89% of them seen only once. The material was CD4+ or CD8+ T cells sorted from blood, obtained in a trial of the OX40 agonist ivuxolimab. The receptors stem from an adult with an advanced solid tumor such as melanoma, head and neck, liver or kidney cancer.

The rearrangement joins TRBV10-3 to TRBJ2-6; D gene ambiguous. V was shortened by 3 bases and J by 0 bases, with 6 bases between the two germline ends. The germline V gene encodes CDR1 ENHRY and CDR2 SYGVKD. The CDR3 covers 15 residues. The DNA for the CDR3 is TGTGCCATCAGTGACCGTTTCTCTGGGGCCAACGTCCTGACTTTC. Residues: CAISDRFSGANVLTF.

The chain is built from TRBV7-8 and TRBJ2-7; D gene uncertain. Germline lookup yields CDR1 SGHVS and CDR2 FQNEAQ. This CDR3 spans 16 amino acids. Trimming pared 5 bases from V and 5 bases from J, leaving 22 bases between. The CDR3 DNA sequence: TGTGCCAGCAGCCCAGAACATGGTGTTAGGAAAAACGAGCAGTACTTC. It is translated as CASSPEHGVRKNEQYF.

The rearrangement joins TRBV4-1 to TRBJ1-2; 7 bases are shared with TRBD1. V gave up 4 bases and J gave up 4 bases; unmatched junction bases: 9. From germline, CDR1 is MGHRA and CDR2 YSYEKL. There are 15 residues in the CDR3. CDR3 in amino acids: CASSPRAGQSYGYTF. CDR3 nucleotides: TGCGCCAGCAGCCCGCGAGCGGGACAGTCCTATGGCTACACCTTC.

CDR3 nucleotide sequence: TGTGCCAGCAGCTTAGGACAGGCCTCCTACAATGAGCAGTTCTTC. It translates to CASSLGQASYNEQFF. The chain has TRBV5-6 and TRBJ2-1; 7 bases align to TRBD1. The CDR3 is 15 amino acids. The V gene's germline CDR1 is SGHDT and CDR2 YYEEEE. Unmatched junction bases numbered 2, after V lost 2 bases and J lost 0 bases.

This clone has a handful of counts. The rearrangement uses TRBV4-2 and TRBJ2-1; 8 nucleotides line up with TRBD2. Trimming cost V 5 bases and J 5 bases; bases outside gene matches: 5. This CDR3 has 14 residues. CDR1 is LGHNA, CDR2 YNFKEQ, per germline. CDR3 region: CASSSGLENNEQFF. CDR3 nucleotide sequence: TGTGCCAGCAGCTCGGGACTAGAGAACAATGAGCAGTTCTTC.

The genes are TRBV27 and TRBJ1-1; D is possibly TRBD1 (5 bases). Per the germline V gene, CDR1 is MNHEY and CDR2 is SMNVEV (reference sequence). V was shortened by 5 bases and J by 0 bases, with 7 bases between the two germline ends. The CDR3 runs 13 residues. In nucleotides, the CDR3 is TGTGCCAGCAGTGGGACGTTGAACACTGAAGCTTTCTTT. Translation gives CASSGTLNTEAFF.

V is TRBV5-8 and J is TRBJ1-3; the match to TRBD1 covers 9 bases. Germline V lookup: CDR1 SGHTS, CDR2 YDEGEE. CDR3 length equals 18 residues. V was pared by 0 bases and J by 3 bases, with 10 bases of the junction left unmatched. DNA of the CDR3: TGTGCCAGCAGCTTGGAGAGCAGACAGGGGGAATTTGGAAACACCATATATTTT. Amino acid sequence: CASSLESRQGEFGNTIYF.

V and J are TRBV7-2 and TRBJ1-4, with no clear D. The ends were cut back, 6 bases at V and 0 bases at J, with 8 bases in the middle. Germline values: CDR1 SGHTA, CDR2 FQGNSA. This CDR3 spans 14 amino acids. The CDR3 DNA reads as TGTGCCAGCAGTACGGCGGCAACTAATGAAAAACTGTTTTTT. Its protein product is CASSTAATNEKLFF.

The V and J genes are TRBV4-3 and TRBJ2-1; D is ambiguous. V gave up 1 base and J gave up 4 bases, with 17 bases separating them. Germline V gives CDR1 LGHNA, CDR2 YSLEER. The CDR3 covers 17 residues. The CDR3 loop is CASSQVVGSLGYNEQFF. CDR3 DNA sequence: TGCGCCAGCAGCCAAGTGGTAGGCAGTTTGGGGTACAATGAGCAGTTCTTC.

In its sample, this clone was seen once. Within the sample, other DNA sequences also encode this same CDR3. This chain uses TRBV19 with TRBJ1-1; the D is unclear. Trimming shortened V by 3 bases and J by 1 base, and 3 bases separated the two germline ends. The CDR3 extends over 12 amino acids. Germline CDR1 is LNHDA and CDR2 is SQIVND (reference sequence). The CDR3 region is CASSIGNTEAFF. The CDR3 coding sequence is TGTGCCAGTAGTATTGGGAACACTGAAGCTTTCTTT.

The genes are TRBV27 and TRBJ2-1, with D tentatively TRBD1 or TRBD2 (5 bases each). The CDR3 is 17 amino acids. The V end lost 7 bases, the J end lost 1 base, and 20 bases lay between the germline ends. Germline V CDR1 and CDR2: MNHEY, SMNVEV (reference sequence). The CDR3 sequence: CASNRDPTPGSYNEQFF. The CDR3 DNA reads TGTGCCAGCAACCGGGACCCAACCCCCGGATCCTACAATGAGCAGTTCTTC.

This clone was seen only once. The CDR3 is CAWNVGTGEEEKLFF. The DNA of the CDR3 is TGTGCCTGGAATGTTGGAACAGGGGAGGAGGAAAAACTGTTTTTT. The V gene is TRBV30, the J gene TRBJ1-4, with TRBD1 matching over 7 bases. Trimming removed 4 bases from V and 8 bases from J; junction bases left unmatched: 13. Germline V CDR1 and CDR2: GTSNPN, SVGIG (reference sequence). This CDR3 is built from 15 residues.

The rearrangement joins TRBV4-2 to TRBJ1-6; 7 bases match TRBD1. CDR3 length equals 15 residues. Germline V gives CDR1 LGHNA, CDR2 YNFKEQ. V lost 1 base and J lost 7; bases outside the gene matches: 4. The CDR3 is CASSQGGQNNSPLHF. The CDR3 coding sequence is TGTGCCAGCAGCCAAGGGGGACAGAACAATTCACCCCTCCACTTT.

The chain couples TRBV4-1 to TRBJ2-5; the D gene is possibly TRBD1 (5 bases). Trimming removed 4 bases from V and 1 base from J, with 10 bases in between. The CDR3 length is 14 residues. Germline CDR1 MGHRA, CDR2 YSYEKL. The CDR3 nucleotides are TGCGCCAGCAGCCTTGTAGGGGCCCAAGAGACCCAGTACTTC. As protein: CASSLVGAQETQYF.

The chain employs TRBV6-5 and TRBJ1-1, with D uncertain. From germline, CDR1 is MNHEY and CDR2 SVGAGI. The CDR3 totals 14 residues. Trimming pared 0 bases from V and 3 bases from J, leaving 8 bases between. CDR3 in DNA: TGTGCCAGCAGTTACTCCTTTTTGTACACTGAAGCTTTCTTT. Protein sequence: CASSYSFLYTEAFF.

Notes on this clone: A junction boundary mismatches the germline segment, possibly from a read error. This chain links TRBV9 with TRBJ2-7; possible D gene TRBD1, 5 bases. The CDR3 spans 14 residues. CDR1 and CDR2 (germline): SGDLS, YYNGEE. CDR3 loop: CASSPDDSSYGQYF. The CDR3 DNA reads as TGTGCCAGCAGCCCGGACGACAGCTCCTACGGGCAGTACTTC.

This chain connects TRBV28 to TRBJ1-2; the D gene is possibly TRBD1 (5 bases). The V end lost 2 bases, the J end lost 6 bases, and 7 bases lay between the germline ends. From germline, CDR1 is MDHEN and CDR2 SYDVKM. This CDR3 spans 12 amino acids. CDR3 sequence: CASSLGGDGYTF. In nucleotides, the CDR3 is TGTGCCAGCAGTTTAGGAGGGGATGGCTACACCTTC.

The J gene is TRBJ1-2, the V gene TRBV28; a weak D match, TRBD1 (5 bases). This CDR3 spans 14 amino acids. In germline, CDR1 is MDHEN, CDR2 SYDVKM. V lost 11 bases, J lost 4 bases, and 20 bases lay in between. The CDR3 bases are TGTGCCGTCTCCGGAGGGGCGAACCTCTATGGCTACACCTTC. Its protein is CAVSGGANLYGYTF.

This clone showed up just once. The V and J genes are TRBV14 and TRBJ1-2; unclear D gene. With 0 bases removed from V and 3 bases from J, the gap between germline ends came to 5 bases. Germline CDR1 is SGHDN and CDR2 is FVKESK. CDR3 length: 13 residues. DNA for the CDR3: TGTGCCAGCAGCCAAGAACAGTACTATGGCTACACCTTC. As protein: CASSQEQYYGYTF.

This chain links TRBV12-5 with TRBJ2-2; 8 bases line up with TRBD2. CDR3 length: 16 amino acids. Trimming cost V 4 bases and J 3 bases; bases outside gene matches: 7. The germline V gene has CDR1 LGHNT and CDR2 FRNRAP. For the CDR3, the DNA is TGTGCTAGTGGTTCCAGCGGGGGTTCATACACCGGGGAGCTGTTTTTT. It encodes CASGSSGGSYTGELFF.

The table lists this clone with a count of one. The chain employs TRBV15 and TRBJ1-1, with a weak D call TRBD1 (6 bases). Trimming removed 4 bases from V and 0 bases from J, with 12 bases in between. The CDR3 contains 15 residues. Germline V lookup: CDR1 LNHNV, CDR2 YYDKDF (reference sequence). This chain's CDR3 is CATSTAEGVNTEAFF. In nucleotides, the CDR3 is TGTGCCACCAGCACCGCCGAGGGGGTGAACACTGAAGCTTTCTTT.

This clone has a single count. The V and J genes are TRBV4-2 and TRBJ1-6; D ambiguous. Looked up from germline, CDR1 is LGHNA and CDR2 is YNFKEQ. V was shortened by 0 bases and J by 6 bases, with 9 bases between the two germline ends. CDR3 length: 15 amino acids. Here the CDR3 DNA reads TGTGCCAGCAGCCAAGAAAGGGTCGGTAATTCACCCCTCCACTTT. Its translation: CASSQERVGNSPLHF.

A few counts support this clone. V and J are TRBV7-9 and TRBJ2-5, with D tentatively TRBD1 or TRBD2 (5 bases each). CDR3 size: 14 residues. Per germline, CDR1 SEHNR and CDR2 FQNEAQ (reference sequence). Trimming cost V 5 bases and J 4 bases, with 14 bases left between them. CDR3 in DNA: TGTGCCAGCAGCCCCGCCCCGAGGGGAGAGACCCAGTACTTC. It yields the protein CASSPAPRGETQYF.

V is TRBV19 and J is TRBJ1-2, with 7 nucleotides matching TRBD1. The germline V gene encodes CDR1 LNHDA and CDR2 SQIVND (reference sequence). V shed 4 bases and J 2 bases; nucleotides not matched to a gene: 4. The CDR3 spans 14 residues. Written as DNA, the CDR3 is TGTGCCAGTAGTACCGGGACAGCAAACTATGGCTACACCTTC. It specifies CASSTGTANYGYTF.

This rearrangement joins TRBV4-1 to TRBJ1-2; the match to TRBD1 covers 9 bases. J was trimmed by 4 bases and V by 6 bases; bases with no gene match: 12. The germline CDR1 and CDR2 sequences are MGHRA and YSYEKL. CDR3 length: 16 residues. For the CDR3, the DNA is TGCGCCAGCAGTCCGGGACAGGGCTTTCCCCTCTATGGCTACACCTTC. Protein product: CASSPGQGFPLYGYTF.

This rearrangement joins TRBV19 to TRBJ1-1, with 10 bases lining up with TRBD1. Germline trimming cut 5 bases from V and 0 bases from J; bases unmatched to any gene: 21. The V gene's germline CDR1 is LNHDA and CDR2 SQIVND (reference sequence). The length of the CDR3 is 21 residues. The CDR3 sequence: CASSSGAGTGEYLALNTEAFF. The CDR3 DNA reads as TGTGCCAGTAGTTCGGGAGCCGGGACAGGGGAGTATCTCGCGTTGAACACTGAAGCTTTCTTT.

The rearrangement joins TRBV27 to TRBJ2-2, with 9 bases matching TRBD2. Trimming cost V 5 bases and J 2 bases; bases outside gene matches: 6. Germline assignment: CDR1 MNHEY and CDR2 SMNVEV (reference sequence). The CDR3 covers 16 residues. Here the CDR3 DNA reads TGTGCCAGCAGTCTCTCTAGCGGGATAAACACCGGGGAGCTGTTTTTT. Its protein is CASSLSSGINTGELFF.

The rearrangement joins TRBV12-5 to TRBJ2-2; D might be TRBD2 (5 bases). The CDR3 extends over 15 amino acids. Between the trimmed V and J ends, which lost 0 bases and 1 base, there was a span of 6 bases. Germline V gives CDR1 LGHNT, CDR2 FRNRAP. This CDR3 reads CASGLVRENTGELFF. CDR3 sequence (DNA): TGTGCTAGTGGTTTGGTACGGGAGAACACCGGGGAGCTGTTTTTT.

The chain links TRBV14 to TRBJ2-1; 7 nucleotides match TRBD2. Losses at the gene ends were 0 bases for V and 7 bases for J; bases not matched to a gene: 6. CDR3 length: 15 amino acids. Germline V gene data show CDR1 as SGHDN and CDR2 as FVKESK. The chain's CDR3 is CASSQDWLAVNEQFF. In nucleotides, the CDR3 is TGTGCCAGCAGCCAAGACTGGCTAGCGGTAAATGAGCAGTTCTTC.